Below are 24 T cell receptor beta chains sequenced from a single sample in a study of cytomegalovirus exposure and HLA in healthy donors. PCR involved 60 Vbeta and 13 Jbeta primers. TCRdb keeps only in-frame clones here, not all; method: immunoSEQ multiplex PCR. The sample gives 150,000 to 200,000 clones, under 90% of which show up once; more than 5.5% is in the top ten. The sequencing sample was made of PBMCs. The receptors come from a man aged 25-45 years in good health and CMV-seropositive.

V and J are TRBV27 and TRBJ1-1; D is perhaps TRBD1 (6 bases). The V end was cut by 6 bases, the J end by 0 bases, with 11 bases between. Germline V CDR1 and CDR2: MNHEY, SMNVEV (reference sequence). This CDR3 spans 14 amino acids. The CDR3 sequence is CASSRGGMNTEAFF. In DNA form, the CDR3 reads TGTGCCAGCAGCAGGGGCGGCATGAACACTGAAGCTTTCTTT.

This CDR3 is CASSNQRDSPYNEQFF. The CDR3 DNA reads TGTGCCAGCAGTAACCAGCGGGACTCTCCCTACAATGAGCAGTTCTTC. The gene calls are TRBV9 and TRBJ2-1, with 7 positions matching TRBD2. This CDR3 comprises 16 residues. Germline V gene lookup returns CDR1 SGDLS and CDR2 YYNGEE. Trimming took 5 bases from V and 2 from J; bases not matched to a gene: 10.

V usage is TRBV6-6 and J usage is TRBJ2-7; TRBD2 agrees at 7 bases. V lost 5 bases and J lost 2; bases outside the gene matches: 12. The CDR3 contains 16 residues. The germline V gene has CDR1 MNHNY and CDR2 SVGAGI (reference sequence). The CDR3 region is CASSPPPGLTTYEQYF. CDR3 in DNA: TGTGCCAGCAGTCCTCCTCCGGGACTAACCACCTACGAGCAGTACTTC.

The rearrangement uses TRBV5-1 and TRBJ1-1; 7 bases align to TRBD1. The V segment lost 5 bases and the J segment 10 bases; nucleotides outside the gene matches: 5. The length of the CDR3 is 11 residues. Germline CDR1 reads SGHRS; CDR2 reads YFSETQ. The CDR3 region has the DNA TGCGCCAGCAGTCTACAGGGGACAGCTTTCTTT. It codes for CASSLQGTAFF.

Points on this clone: Other DNA sequences from this sample encode an identical CDR3 as well. The chain joins TRBV6-1 to TRBJ1-6; D unclear. Trimming took off 4 bases at V and 13 bases at J, with 17 bases between the two ends. Germline assignment: CDR1 MNHNS and CDR2 SASEGT. CDR3 length: 14 residues. Written as DNA, the CDR3 is TGTGCCAGCAGTGGGACCCTGCGGGGTTCGCCCCTCCACTTT. Amino acids: CASSGTLRGSPLHF.

V usage is TRBV28 and J usage is TRBJ1-2; TRBD1 is a possible D gene (6 bases). Looked up from germline, CDR1 is MDHEN and CDR2 is SYDVKM. V was shortened by 6 bases and J by 2 bases, with 10 bases between the two germline ends. The CDR3 runs to 13 residues. The CDR3, as DNA: TGTGCCAGCAGCCCCGACAGGAACTATGGCTACACCTTC. Encoded protein: CASSPDRNYGYTF.

The count of this clone is one. The V call is TRBV2, the J call TRBJ2-5, with D uncertain. This CDR3 has 12 residues. The V gene's germline CDR1 is SNHLY and CDR2 FYNNEI. V gave up 6 bases and J gave up 2 bases, with 7 bases separating them. CDR3 coding DNA: TGTGCCAGCAGCCCTCTTCAAGAGACCCAGTACTTC. Its protein is CASSPLQETQYF.

This clone was detected only once. The chain links TRBV5-1 to TRBJ2-1; TRBD2 agrees at 9 bases. The CDR3 contains 18 residues. Trimming took 0 bases from V and 7 from J; bases not matched to a gene: 14. Germline CDR1 reads SGHRS; CDR2 reads YFSETQ. CDR3 in DNA: TGCGCCAGCAGCTTGGCCACGACGGCGGGAGGGCCTGGAAATGAGCAGTTCTTC. Protein product: CASSLATTAGGPGNEQFF.

The chain carries TRBV13 and TRBJ2-1; 16 bases match TRBD2. The CDR3 extends over 15 amino acids. Germline assignment: CDR1 PRHDT and CDR2 FYEKMQ (reference sequence). J lost 7 bases, V lost 6 bases, and 3 bases had no gene match. The chain's CDR3 is CASSSGLAGGNEQFF. The CDR3 region has the DNA TGTGCCAGCAGTTCGGGACTAGCGGGAGGGAATGAGCAGTTCTTC.

The rearrangement joins TRBV5-6 to TRBJ1-5; 10 bases are shared with TRBD1. Per germline, CDR1 SGHDT and CDR2 YYEEEE. V was pared by 4 bases and J by 2 bases, with 6 bases of the junction left unmatched. The length of the CDR3 is 16 residues. This CDR3 reads CASSPRQGAGNQPQHF. CDR3 nucleotides: TGTGCCAGCAGCCCGAGACAGGGGGCGGGCAATCAGCCCCAGCATTTT.

V is TRBV27 and J is TRBJ2-1, with TRBD1 identical over 8 bases. From germline, CDR1 is MNHEY and CDR2 SMNVEV (reference sequence). J gave up 5 bases and V 5 bases, and 5 bases lay outside the gene matches. There are 14 residues in the CDR3. The CDR3 nucleotides are TGTGCCAGCAGTCCGCCGACAGGGGACAATGAGCAGTTCTTC. Protein sequence: CASSPPTGDNEQFF.

The chain uses TRBV28 and TRBJ2-7; 13 nucleotides line up with TRBD2. With V trimmed by 6 bases and J by 3 bases, 8 bases remained unmatched. The germline CDR1 and CDR2 sequences are MDHEN and SYDVKM. The CDR3 loop spans 16 amino acids. CDR3 DNA: TGTGCCAGCAGCACACCTCGACTAGCGGGAGGCTACGAGCAGTACTTC. Its protein is CASSTPRLAGGYEQYF. The full variable domain, completed using reference TRBV28 and TRBJ2-7, is DVKVTQSSRYLVKRTGEKVFLECVQDMDHENMFWYRQDPGLGLRLIYFSYDVKMKEKGDIPEGYSVSREKKERFSLILESASTNQTSMYLCASSTPRLAGGYEQYFGPGTRLTVT.

The chain uses TRBV5-1 and TRBJ2-5; 9 bases map to TRBD1. Germline CDR1 is SGHRS and CDR2 is YFSETQ. Trimming took 0 bases from V and 5 from J; bases not matched to a gene: 11. The CDR3 sequence is 17 residues long. In nucleotides, the CDR3 is TGCGCCAGCAGCTTGGCCACCGGGACAGGGAGGACGGAGACCCAGTACTTC. It encodes CASSLATGTGRTETQYF. Using reference TRBV5-1 and TRBJ2-5 for the parts outside the CDR3, the full variable domain is KAGVTQTPRYLIKTRGQQVTLSCSPISGHRSVSWYQQTPGQGLQFLFEYFSETQRNKGNFPGRFSGRQFSNSRSEMNVSTLELGDSALYLCASSLATGTGRTETQYFGPGTRLLVL.

The chain couples TRBV5-1 to TRBJ2-3, with 10 bases identical to TRBD1. The CDR3 consists of 16 residues. The ends lost 4 bases at V and 4 bases at J; junction bases unmatched: 9. Germline V gives CDR1 SGHRS, CDR2 YFSETQ. As DNA, the CDR3 is TGCGCCAGCAGCCCCGGGGACAGGGGACGGGCAGATACGCAGTATTTT. This gives the protein CASSPGDRGRADTQYF.

V gene TRBV15 combines with J gene TRBJ2-7; the D gene is possibly TRBD1 (6 bases). Trimming left V 1 base short and J 3 bases short, with 16 bases between. The CDR3 has 16 amino acids. Germline values: CDR1 LNHNV, CDR2 YYDKDF (reference sequence). The CDR3 is CATSRGDTGTIYEQYF. For the CDR3, the DNA is TGTGCCACCAGCAGAGGTGATACCGGGACAATCTACGAGCAGTACTTC.

The J gene is TRBJ2-1, the V gene TRBV7-6; D is uncertain. Germline CDR1 is SGHVS and CDR2 is FNYEAQ. V lost 10 bases and J lost 4, with 17 bases in between. The CDR3 totals 14 residues. In DNA form, the CDR3 reads TGTGCCACTAGGCTCTCGGCAGCTTACAATGAGCAGTTCTTC. It codes for CATRLSAAYNEQFF.

This chain links TRBV5-4 with TRBJ2-5, with D tentatively TRBD1 (5 bases). The CDR3 extends over 15 amino acids. From germline, CDR1 is SGHNT and CDR2 YYREEE (reference sequence). Trimming pared 0 bases from V and 3 bases from J, leaving 12 bases between. The CDR3 DNA sequence: TGTGCCAGCAGCTTGGAATGGCAGGGCGAAGAGACCCAGTACTTC. It is translated as CASSLEWQGEETQYF.

This clone was recorded a few times. The gene calls are TRBV6-1 and TRBJ2-7; the D gene is possibly TRBD2 (5 bases). Germline V gene sequence: CDR1 MNHNS, CDR2 SASEGT. The CDR3 loop spans 12 amino acids. The ends were cut back, 5 bases at V and 6 bases at J, with 11 bases in the middle. The CDR3 spells CASSRGGSEQYF. CDR3 DNA sequence: TGTGCCAGCAGTCGAGGAGGCTCCGAGCAGTACTTC.

This clone was detected once. The chain links TRBV11-3 to TRBJ2-3; the D gene is possibly TRBD1 (6 bases). The CDR3 length is 14 residues. Between the trimmed V and J ends, which lost 4 bases and 7 bases, there was a span of 15 bases. Germline CDR1 is SGHNT and CDR2 is YENEEA. This CDR3 reads CASSSGTGLNTQYF. For the CDR3, the DNA is TGTGCCAGCAGCTCAGGAACAGGGCTAAATACGCAGTATTTT. Supplemented by reference TRBV11-3 and TRBJ2-3, the full variable domain reads EAGVVQSPRYKIIEKKQPVAFWCNPISGHNTLYWYLQNLGQGPELLIRYENEEAVDDSQLPKDRFSAERLKGVDSTLKIQPAELGDSAVYLCASSSGTGLNTQYFGPGTRLTVL.

The rearrangement joins TRBV6-1 to TRBJ1-5, with D unclear. Looked up from germline, CDR1 is MNHNS and CDR2 is SASEGT. V was clipped by 3 bases and J by 5 bases, with 5 bases between them. The CDR3 loop spans 12 amino acids. The CDR3 here is CASSDLYQPQHF. DNA for the CDR3: TGTGCCAGCAGTGATCTCTATCAGCCCCAGCATTTT.

This clone appeared a single time. The gene calls are TRBV7-2 and TRBJ2-1, with 12 bases matching TRBD1. This CDR3 spans 14 amino acids. The trim removed 6 bases at V and 6 bases at J, leaving 3 bases unmatched. CDR1 is SGHTA, CDR2 FQGNSA, per germline. CDR3 sequence (DNA): TGTGCCAGCAGGGGACAGGGGGCACGCAATGAGCAGTTCTTC. Amino acid sequence: CASRGQGARNEQFF.

The V gene is TRBV5-1, the J gene TRBJ1-4, with a weak D call TRBD1 (5 bases). Germline V gene sequence: CDR1 SGHRS, CDR2 YFSETQ. Trimming pared 0 bases from V and 8 bases from J, leaving 11 bases between. The CDR3 extends over 14 amino acids. CDR3 amino acids: CASSLGGSEEKLFF. The CDR3 DNA is TGCGCCAGCAGCTTGGGGGGCAGTGAAGAAAAACTGTTTTTT.

Written as DNA, the CDR3 is TGTGCCAGCAGCCGACAGGGGGCTAACTATGGCTACACCTTC. Residues: CASSRQGANYGYTF. The chain employs TRBV28 and TRBJ1-2; the match to TRBD1 covers 9 bases. CDR1 is MDHEN, CDR2 SYDVKM, per germline. This CDR3 has 14 residues. Trimming at V came to 6 bases and at J to 0 bases, leaving 2 bases not matched to a gene.

This rearrangement joins TRBV4-2 to TRBJ1-1; D remains ambiguous. The CDR3 has 15 residues. Germline CDR1 LGHNA, CDR2 YNFKEQ. V was trimmed by 1 base and J by 0 bases, leaving 9 bases between them. The CDR3 protein is CASSQVESVNTEAFF. In nucleotides, the CDR3 is TGTGCCAGCAGCCAAGTAGAGAGTGTGAACACTGAAGCTTTCTTT.